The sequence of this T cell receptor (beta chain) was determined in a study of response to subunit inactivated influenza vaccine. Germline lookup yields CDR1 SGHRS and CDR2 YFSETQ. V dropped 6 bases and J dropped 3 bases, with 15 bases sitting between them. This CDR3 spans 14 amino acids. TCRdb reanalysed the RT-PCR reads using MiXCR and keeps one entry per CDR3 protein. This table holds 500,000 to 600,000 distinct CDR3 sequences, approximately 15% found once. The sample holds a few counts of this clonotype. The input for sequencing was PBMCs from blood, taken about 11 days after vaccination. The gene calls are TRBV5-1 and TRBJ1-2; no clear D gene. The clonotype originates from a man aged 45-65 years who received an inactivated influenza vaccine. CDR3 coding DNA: TGCGCCAGCAAGGTCATCGCGCAGGACTATGGCTACACCTTC. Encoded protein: CASKVIAQDYGYTF.